The count of the clone carrying this T cell receptor (beta chain) is one. As yet, its antigen is unknown. Clones were sequenced by immunoSEQ multiplex PCR, and TCRdb holds only the in-frame ones, with some missing. The data show over 80,000 clones, with 75% to 95% seen just once and roughly 0.17% held by the top ten. These data originate in a study of graft-versus-host responses after intestinal transplantation. Background on the study: Recipients had transplants, and these were multivisceral, liver-intestinal, or isolated intestinal. Study results and caveats: Some patients had graft-donor T cell macrochimerism. In their allografts, the ratios of graft-versus-host to host-versus-graft T cell clones were high.

This CDR3 is 14 amino acids long. The germline CDR1 and CDR2 sequences are MNHEY and SMNVEV (reference sequence). With 2 bases clipped from V and 3 bases from J, the junction kept 2 bases outside the gene matches. The sequence derives from a human donor who was the organ donor for an intestinal transplant. J is TRBJ2-3 and V is TRBV27; 7 bases match TRBD2. The sample was unstimulated CD4+ T cells sorted from spleen or lymph node cells, taken before transplant. The CDR3 DNA sequence: TGTGCCAGCAGTTTAGGCGGGGGTACAGATACGCAGTATTTT. Amino acids: CASSLGGGTDTQYF.